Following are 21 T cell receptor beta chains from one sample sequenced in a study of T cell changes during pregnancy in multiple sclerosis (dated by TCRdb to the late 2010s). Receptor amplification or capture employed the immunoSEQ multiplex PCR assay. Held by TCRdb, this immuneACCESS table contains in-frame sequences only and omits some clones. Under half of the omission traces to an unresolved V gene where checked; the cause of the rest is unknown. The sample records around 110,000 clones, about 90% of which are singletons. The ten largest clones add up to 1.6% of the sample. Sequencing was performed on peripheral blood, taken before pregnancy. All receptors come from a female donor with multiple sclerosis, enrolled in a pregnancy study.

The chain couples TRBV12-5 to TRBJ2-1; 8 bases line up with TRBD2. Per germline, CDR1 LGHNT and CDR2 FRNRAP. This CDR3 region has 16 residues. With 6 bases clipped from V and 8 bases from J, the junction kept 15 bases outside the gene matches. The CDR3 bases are TGTGCTAGTGGCCCGATCCCGGGACTAGTTTTCGATGAGCAGTTCTTC. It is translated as CASGPIPGLVFDEQFF.

CDR3 nucleotide sequence: TGTGCCTGGAGCACAGGGGTTACGGATGAAAAACTGTTTTTT. It encodes CAWSTGVTDEKLFF. V gene TRBV30 combines with J gene TRBJ1-4; 7 bases agree with TRBD1. CDR3 size: 14 residues. V lost 3 bases and J lost 6; bases outside the gene matches: 7. Per the germline V gene, CDR1 is GTSNPN and CDR2 is SVGIG (reference sequence).

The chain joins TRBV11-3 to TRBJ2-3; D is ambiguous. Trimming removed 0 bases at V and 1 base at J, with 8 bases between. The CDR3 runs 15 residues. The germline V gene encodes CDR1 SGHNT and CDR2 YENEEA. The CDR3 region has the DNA TGTGCCAGCAGCTTAGATATGAGGCGCACAGATACGCAGTATTTT. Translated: CASSLDMRRTDTQYF.

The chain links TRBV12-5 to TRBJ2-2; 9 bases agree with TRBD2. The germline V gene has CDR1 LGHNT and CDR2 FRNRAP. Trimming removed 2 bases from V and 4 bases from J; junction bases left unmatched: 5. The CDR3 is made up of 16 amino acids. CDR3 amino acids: CASGLQAGGGTGELFF. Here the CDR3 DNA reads TGTGCTAGTGGTTTGCAGGCGGGAGGGGGCACCGGGGAGCTGTTTTTT.

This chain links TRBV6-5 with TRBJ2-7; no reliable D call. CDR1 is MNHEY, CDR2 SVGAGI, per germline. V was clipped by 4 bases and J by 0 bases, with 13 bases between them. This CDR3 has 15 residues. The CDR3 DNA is TGTGCCAGCAGTTCCGGGTTTGTGGGCTCCTACGAGCAGTACTTC. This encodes CASSSGFVGSYEQYF.

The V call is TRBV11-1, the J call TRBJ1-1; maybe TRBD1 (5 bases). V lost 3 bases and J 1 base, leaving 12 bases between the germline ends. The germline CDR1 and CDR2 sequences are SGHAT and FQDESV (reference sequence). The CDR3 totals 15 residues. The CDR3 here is CASSFGDRPNTEAFF. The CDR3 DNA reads TGTGCCAGCAGCTTCGGTGACAGACCGAACACTGAAGCTTTCTTT.

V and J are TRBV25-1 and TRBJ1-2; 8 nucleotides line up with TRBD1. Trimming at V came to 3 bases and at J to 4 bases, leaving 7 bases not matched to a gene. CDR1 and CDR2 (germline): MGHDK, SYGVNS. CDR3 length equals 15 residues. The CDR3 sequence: CASSDRTGLIYGYTF. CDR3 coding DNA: TGTGCCAGCAGTGACCGGACAGGGTTGATCTATGGCTACACCTTC.

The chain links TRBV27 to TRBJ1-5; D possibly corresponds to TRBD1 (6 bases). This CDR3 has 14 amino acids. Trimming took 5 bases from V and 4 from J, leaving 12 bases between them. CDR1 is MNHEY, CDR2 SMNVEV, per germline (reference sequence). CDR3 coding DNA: TGTGCCAGCAGTCCCAGGGGAGATAATCAGCCCCAGCATTTT. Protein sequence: CASSPRGDNQPQHF.

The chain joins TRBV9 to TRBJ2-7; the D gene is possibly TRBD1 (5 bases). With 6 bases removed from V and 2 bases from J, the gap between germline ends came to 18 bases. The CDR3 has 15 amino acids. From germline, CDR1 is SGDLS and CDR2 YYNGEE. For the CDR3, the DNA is TGTGCCAGCAACAATAGGGGCTCCCCTGCCTACGAGCAGTACTTC. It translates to CASNNRGSPAYEQYF.

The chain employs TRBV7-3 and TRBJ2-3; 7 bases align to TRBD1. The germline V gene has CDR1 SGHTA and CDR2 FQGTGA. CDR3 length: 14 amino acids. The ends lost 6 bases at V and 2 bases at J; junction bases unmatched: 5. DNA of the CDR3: TGTGCCAGCAGTAGACAGGGCCTCACAGATACGCAGTATTTT. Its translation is CASSRQGLTDTQYF.

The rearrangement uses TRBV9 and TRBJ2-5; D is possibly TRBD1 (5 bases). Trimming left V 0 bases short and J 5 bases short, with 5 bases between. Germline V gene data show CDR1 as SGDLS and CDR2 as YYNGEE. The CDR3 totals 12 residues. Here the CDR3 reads CASSVEGETQYF. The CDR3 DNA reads TGTGCCAGCAGCGTAGAGGGGGAGACCCAGTACTTC.

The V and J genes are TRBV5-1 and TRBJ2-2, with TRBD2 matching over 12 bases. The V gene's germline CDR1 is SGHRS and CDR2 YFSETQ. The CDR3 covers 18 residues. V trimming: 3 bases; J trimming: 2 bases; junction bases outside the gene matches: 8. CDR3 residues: CASSSFPSGGANTGELFF. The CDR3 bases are TGCGCCAGCAGCTCCTTCCCTAGCGGGGGGGCTAACACCGGGGAGCTGTTTTTT.

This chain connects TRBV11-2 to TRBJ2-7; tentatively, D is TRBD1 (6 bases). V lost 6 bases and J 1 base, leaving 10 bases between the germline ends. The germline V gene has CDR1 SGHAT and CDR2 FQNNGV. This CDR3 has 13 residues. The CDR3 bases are TGTGCCAGCAGGGACAGAAGATCCTACGAGCAGTACTTC. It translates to CASRDRRSYEQYF.

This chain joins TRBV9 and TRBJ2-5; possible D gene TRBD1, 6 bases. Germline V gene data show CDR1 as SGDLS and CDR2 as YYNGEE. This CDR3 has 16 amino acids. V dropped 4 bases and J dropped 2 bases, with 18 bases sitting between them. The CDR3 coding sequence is TGTGCCAGCAGCTCATCACCGATACAGGGTCAAGAGACCCAGTACTTC. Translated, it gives CASSSSPIQGQETQYF.

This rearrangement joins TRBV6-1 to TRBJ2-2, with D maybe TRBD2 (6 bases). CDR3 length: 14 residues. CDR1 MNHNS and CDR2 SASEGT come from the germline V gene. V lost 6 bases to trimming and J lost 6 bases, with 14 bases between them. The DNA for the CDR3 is TGTGCCAGCAGCCGGGAGCGTGCTGCCGGGGAGCTGTTTTTT. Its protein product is CASSRERAAGELFF.

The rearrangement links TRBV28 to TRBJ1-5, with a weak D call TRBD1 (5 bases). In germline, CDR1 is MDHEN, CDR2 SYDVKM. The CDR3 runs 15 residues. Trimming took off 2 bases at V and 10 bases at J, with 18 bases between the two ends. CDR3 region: CASSLQGGGSPPQHF. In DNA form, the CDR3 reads TGTGCCAGCAGTTTACAAGGTGGGGGGTCACCCCCCCAGCATTTT.

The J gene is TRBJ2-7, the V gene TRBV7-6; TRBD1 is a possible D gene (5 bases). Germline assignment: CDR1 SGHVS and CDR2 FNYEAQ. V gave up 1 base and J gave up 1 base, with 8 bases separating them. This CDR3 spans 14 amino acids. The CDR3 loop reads CASSLVQGSYEQYF. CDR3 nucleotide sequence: TGTGCCAGCAGCTTAGTTCAGGGATCCTACGAGCAGTACTTC.

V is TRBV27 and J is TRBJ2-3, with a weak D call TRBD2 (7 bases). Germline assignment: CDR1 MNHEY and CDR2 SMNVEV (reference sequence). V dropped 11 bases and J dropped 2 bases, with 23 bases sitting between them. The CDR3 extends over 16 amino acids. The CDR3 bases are TGTGCCCAGGGGAGGGGAGGCCGGTTACTCACAGATACGCAGTATTTT. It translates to CAQGRGGRLLTDTQYF.

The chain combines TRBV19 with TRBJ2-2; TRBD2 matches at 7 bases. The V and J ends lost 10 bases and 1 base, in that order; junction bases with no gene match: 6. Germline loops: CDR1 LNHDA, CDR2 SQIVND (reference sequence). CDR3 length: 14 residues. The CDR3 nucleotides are TGTGCCACTCATAGCGGGTTGAACACCGGGGAGCTGTTTTTT. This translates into CATHSGLNTGELFF.

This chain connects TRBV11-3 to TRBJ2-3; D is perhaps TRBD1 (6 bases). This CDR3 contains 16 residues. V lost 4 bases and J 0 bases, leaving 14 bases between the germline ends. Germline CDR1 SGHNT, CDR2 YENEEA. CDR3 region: CASSSPQGRSTDTQYF. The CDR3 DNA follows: TGTGCCAGCAGCTCCCCACAGGGTCGGAGCACAGATACGCAGTATTTT.

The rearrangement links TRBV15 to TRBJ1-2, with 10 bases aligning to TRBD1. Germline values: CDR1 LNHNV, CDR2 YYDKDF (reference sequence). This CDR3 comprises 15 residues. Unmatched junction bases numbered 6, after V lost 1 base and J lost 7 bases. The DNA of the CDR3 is TGTGCCACCAGCAGAGGACAGGGGGCTTTAGGTGGCTACACCTTC. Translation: CATSRGQGALGGYTF.